This T cell receptor (beta chain) was sequenced during a study of regulatory T cells in long-lasting Graves disease. Documented time point: persistent/refractory GD, antithyroid drugs over 5 years with positive TRAb. Extracted RNA from PBMCs served as the source of the TCR library. Notes on the study in general: Peripheral blood, not thyroid tissue, was the sole material studied. The study found TRBV28, TRBJ1-2 and TRBJ2-5 favored in persistent disease. Public clonotype sharing was higher in persistent than newly diagnosed patients. Graves' patients with persistent disease showed TCR diversity lower than patients newly diagnosed.

There are 13 residues in the CDR3. The V and J ends lost 0 bases and 10 bases respectively, with 12 bases between them. Germline CDR1 reads ENHRY; CDR2 reads SYGVKD. Concerning this clonotype: No antigen is known for it.

According to the study, TCR beta libraries were built with iRepertoire HTBI primers and CDR3-region Arm-PCR. One entry per CDR3 protein, called by TCRdb with MiXCR from the multiplex PCR reads. The sample includes more than 650,000 distinct CDR3 sequences, 25% to 35% of them seen just once. The receptor was isolated from a female donor with Graves disease. The rearrangement uses TRBV10-3 and TRBJ1-1, with D tentatively TRBD1 (5 bases). The sequenced sample was peripheral blood mononuclear cells (PBMCs), obtained when the disease was refractory, from a patient treated with antithyroid drugs. The DNA for the CDR3 is TGTGCCATCAGTGAGTCGCAGGGTGTGGTAGCTTTCTTT. As protein: CAISESQGVVAFF.